Each of the 24 T cell receptor beta chains below was sequenced from the same sample in a study of cytomegalovirus exposure and HLA in healthy donors. Primers included in the PCR were 60 Vbeta and 13 Jbeta primers. Sequenced by immunoSEQ multiplex PCR; TCRdb stores in-frame clones only, minus some. The sample records roughly 250,000 clones, around 65% being singletons. The sample taken for sequencing was PBMCs. The source is a female donor in good health and CMV-seronegative.

The genes are TRBV27 and TRBJ2-1, with 11 bases matching TRBD1. Germline V gene lookup returns CDR1 MNHEY and CDR2 SMNVEV (reference sequence). The length of the CDR3 is 14 residues. V lost 4 bases and J lost 7; bases outside the gene matches: 3. The CDR3 nucleotides are TGTGCCAGCAGTTCCGGGACAGGGGGTAATGAGCAGTTCTTC. Its protein product is CASSSGTGGNEQFF.

The chain joins TRBV18 to TRBJ2-7; 7 bases line up with TRBD1. This CDR3 contains 12 residues. The V gene's germline CDR1 is KGHSH and CDR2 LQKENI. The trim removed 3 bases at V and 7 bases at J, leaving 3 bases unmatched. The CDR3 DNA follows: TGTGCCAGCTCACCGATGACAGGGGAGCAGTACTTC. Translating it yields CASSPMTGEQYF.

The chain employs TRBV29-1 and TRBJ2-5; TRBD2 matches 7 bases. This CDR3 is built from 14 residues. Losses at the gene ends were 3 bases for V and 5 bases for J; bases not matched to a gene: 9. Germline-derived CDR1 and CDR2 are SQVTM and ANQGSEA. This CDR3 reads CSVDTAGVRETQYF. The CDR3 DNA follows: TGCAGCGTTGACACGGCGGGAGTCCGGGAGACCCAGTACTTC.

V and J are TRBV29-1 and TRBJ1-1, with D unclear. The length of the CDR3 is 11 residues. The germline gives CDR1 SQVTM, CDR2 ANQGSEA. V was trimmed by 6 bases and J by 6 bases, leaving 11 bases between them. The CDR3 coding sequence is TGCAGCGTCGTTCCCTTATCTGAAGCTTTCTTT. Translating it yields CSVVPLSEAFF.

This clone was found a few times. CDR3 in amino acids: CASRPSGRLNEQFF. In DNA, the CDR3 is TGTGCCAGCAGACCAAGCGGGAGGCTCAATGAGCAGTTCTTC. J is TRBJ2-1 and V is TRBV7-2; TRBD2 matches at 9 bases. The CDR3 is made up of 14 amino acids. After removal of 6 bases from V and 6 bases from J, the junction contained 6 bases not matched to a gene. In germline, CDR1 is SGHTA, CDR2 FQGNSA.

V is TRBV5-1 and J is TRBJ1-4; D possibly corresponds to TRBD1 (6 bases). V lost 6 bases and J lost 5, with 14 bases in between. Germline V lookup: CDR1 SGHRS, CDR2 YFSETQ. The CDR3 covers 14 residues. The CDR3 DNA sequence: TGCGCCAGCACTAAGGGGGGGGAAAATGAAAAACTGTTTTTT. Translated, it gives CASTKGGENEKLFF.

This rearrangement joins TRBV27 to TRBJ1-4, with D possibly being TRBD1 (5 bases). V shed 6 bases and J shed 4 bases, with 12 bases lying between them. Germline V gene lookup returns CDR1 MNHEY and CDR2 SMNVEV (reference sequence). This CDR3 comprises 14 residues. The CDR3 region has the DNA TGTGCCAGCAGGAGGACGGGGGGTAATGAAAAACTGTTTTTT. Protein product: CASRRTGGNEKLFF.

The chain combines TRBV11-2 with TRBJ2-7, with 9 bases that match TRBD1. Trimming took 3 bases from V and 7 from J; bases not matched to a gene: 7. The CDR3 consists of 14 residues. Germline CDR1 is SGHAT and CDR2 is FQNNGV. CDR3 in DNA: TGTGCCAGCAGCTTGGACAGGGGCCCTAAAGAGCAGTACTTC. It encodes CASSLDRGPKEQYF. Full variable domain (remainder filled in from reference TRBV11-2 and TRBJ2-7): EAGVAQSPRYKIIEKRQSVAFWCNPISGHATLYWYQQILGQGPKLLIQFQNNGVVDDSQLPKDRFSAERLKGVDSTLKIQPAKLEDSAVYLCASSLDRGPKEQYFGPGTRLTVT.

This clone showed up just a few times. The CDR3 is CASSAQGWAYEQYF. The CDR3 region has the DNA TGTGCCAGCAGCGCCCAGGGGTGGGCCTACGAGCAGTACTTC. The chain uses TRBV9 and TRBJ2-7; a possible D gene is TRBD1 (6 bases). CDR3 length: 14 amino acids. Trimming cost V 3 bases and J 2 bases, with 12 bases left between them. Germline V gives CDR1 SGDLS, CDR2 YYNGEE.

This sequence joins TRBV19 and TRBJ1-5; maybe TRBD1 (6 bases). With 1 base removed from V and 6 bases from J, the gap between germline ends came to 13 bases. The CDR3 is 15 residues long. Germline lookup yields CDR1 LNHDA and CDR2 SQIVND (reference sequence). CDR3 amino acids: CASSIGGTNAQPQHF. CDR3 in DNA: TGTGCCAGTAGTATAGGTGGGACAAACGCTCAGCCCCAGCATTTT. Variable domain in full (rest from reference TRBV19 and TRBJ1-5): DGGITQSPKYLFRKEGQNVTLSCEQNLNHDAMYWYRQDPGQGLRLIYYSQIVNDFQKGDIAEGYSVSREKKESFPLTVTSAQKNPTAFYLCASSIGGTNAQPQHFGDGTRLSIL.

This clone turned up a few times. The chain has TRBV15 and TRBJ2-1, with a tentative D call TRBD2 (6 bases). From germline, CDR1 is LNHNV and CDR2 YYDKDF (reference sequence). Trimming cost V 8 bases and J 4 bases, with 21 bases left between them. The CDR3 spans 16 residues. The DNA of the CDR3 is TGTGCCACCCTTTCTACCGCGGGGACCAGATACAATGAGCAGTTCTTC. Its translation is CATLSTAGTRYNEQFF.

The CDR3 reads CTSSHLTGLEQETQYF. The CDR3 DNA follows: TGCACCAGCAGCCACTTAACAGGACTAGAACAAGAGACCCAGTACTTC. The chain employs TRBV1 and TRBJ2-5; the table names TRBD2, a call not compared with the DNA. TRBV1 is annotated as a pseudogene. The CDR3 covers 16 residues.

V and J are TRBV18 and TRBJ1-1; D is ambiguous. CDR1 KGHSH and CDR2 LQKENI come from the germline V gene. CDR3 length equals 15 residues. V gave up 2 bases and J gave up 2 bases, with 12 bases separating them. The CDR3 nucleotides read TGTGCCAGCTCACCATTAGACAACCCAAACACTGAAGCTTTCTTT. Translated, it gives CASSPLDNPNTEAFF. Combining the CDR3 with reference TRBV18 and TRBJ1-1 gives the whole variable domain NAGVMQNPRHLVRRRGQEARLRCSPMKGHSHVYWYRQLPEEGLKFMVYLQKENIIDESGMPKERFSAEFPKEGPSILRIQQVVRGDSAAYFCASSPLDNPNTEAFFGQGTRLTVV.

The chain carries TRBV18 and TRBJ1-1, with D uncertain. V lost 5 bases and J 2 bases, leaving 18 bases between the germline ends. The CDR3 spans 16 residues. CDR1 and CDR2 (germline): KGHSH, LQKENI. This chain's CDR3 is CASSTGRNSLNTEAFF. CDR3 DNA sequence: TGTGCCAGCTCAACGGGGAGAAACAGTCTAAACACTGAAGCTTTCTTT.

This clone occurred a few times. The chain employs TRBV11-3 and TRBJ1-1, with D perhaps matching TRBD1 (5 bases). From germline, CDR1 is SGHNT and CDR2 YENEEA. V shed 6 bases and J shed 2 bases, with 7 bases lying between them. CDR3 length equals 12 residues. CDR3 nucleotides: TGTGCCAGCAGGGGGCGAAACACTGAAGCTTTCTTT. Its translation: CASRGRNTEAFF.

The gene calls are TRBV9 and TRBJ1-5; D call uncertain. Germline V gene lookup returns CDR1 SGDLS and CDR2 YYNGEE. The V end lost 1 base, the J end lost 8 bases, and 13 bases lay between the germline ends. CDR3 length: 14 residues. CDR3 loop: CASSVYAGTEPQHF. Written as DNA, the CDR3 is TGTGCCAGCAGCGTATACGCAGGAACAGAGCCCCAGCATTTT.

The genes are TRBV7-9 and TRBJ1-1; 7 positions agree with TRBD1. The germline CDR1 and CDR2 sequences are SEHNR and FQNEAQ (reference sequence). J was trimmed by 1 base and V by 3 bases; bases with no gene match: 2. The CDR3 totals 14 residues. Here the CDR3 DNA reads TGTGCCAGCAGCTTCTCAGGGGGGAACACTGAAGCTTTCTTT. Protein: CASSFSGGNTEAFF.

Concerning this clone itself: The same CDR3 can be traced to other DNA sequences in this sample. The chain employs TRBV7-8 and TRBJ1-2; 10 nucleotides line up with TRBD1. Trimming removed 3 bases from V and 4 bases from J; junction bases left unmatched: 11. CDR1 and CDR2 (germline): SGHVS, FQNEAQ. This CDR3 comprises 17 residues. The CDR3 DNA sequence: TGTGCCAGCAGCTTCGGAGACAGGGGGCGTCTTGGCTATGGCTACACCTTC. Its protein is CASSFGDRGRLGYGYTF.

The rearrangement uses TRBV11-2 and TRBJ2-1, with 8 bases aligning to TRBD2. CDR1 SGHAT and CDR2 FQNNGV come from the germline V gene. The CDR3 totals 15 residues. V lost 2 bases, J lost 8 bases, and 8 bases stayed unmatched. CDR3 loop: CASSLRGGRIDEQFF. CDR3 in DNA: TGTGCCAGCAGCTTAAGGGGCGGGAGGATAGATGAGCAGTTCTTC.

This clone was recorded a few times. The chain links TRBV19 to TRBJ1-4, with D hard to call. The CDR3 runs 13 residues. The V and J ends lost 7 bases and 10 bases respectively, with 16 bases between them. CDR1 is LNHDA, CDR2 SQIVND, per germline (reference sequence). CDR3 bases: TGTGCCAGTACCAGCAGGATGGGCCTAAAACTGTTTTTT. It codes for CASTSRMGLKLFF. Variable domain in full (rest from reference TRBV19 and TRBJ1-4): DGGITQSPKYLFRKEGQNVTLSCEQNLNHDAMYWYRQDPGQGLRLIYYSQIVNDFQKGDIAEGYSVSREKKESFPLTVTSAQKNPTAFYLCASTSRMGLKLFFGSGTQLSVL.

The rearrangement joins TRBV5-6 to TRBJ2-7; TRBD2 agrees at 7 bases. Unmatched junction bases numbered 3, after V lost 3 bases and J lost 3 bases. The CDR3 has 13 amino acids. In germline, CDR1 is SGHDT, CDR2 YYEEEE. The DNA of the CDR3 is TGTGCCAGCAGCTGGGGGGGGTACTACGAGCAGTACTTC. It translates to CASSWGGYYEQYF. The entire variable domain, with the rest obtained from reference TRBV5-6 and TRBJ2-7, is as follows: DAGVTQSPTHLIKTRGQQVTLRCSPKSGHDTVSWYQQALGQGPQFIFQYYEEEERQRGNFPDRFSGHQFPNYSSELNVNALLLGDSALYLCASSWGGYYEQYFGPGTRLTVT.

The chain uses TRBV19 and TRBJ2-3, with D perhaps matching TRBD2 (5 bases). The CDR3 is 16 amino acids. The germline V and J ends were trimmed by 5 bases and 4 bases, with 19 bases remaining between them. Germline V gives CDR1 LNHDA, CDR2 SQIVND (reference sequence). The CDR3 coding sequence is TGTGCCAGTAGTCTCCTCGAGGGAAAGGGCGCAGATACGCAGTATTTT. Translated, it gives CASSLLEGKGADTQYF.

This clone was seen more than once but under ten times. The rearrangement joins TRBV5-1 to TRBJ2-7, with 9 bases lining up with TRBD2. Looked up from germline, CDR1 is SGHRS and CDR2 is YFSETQ. CDR3 length equals 19 residues. Unmatched junction bases numbered 17, after V lost 0 bases and J lost 4 bases. The CDR3 sequence is CASSLGPLESSGSVYEQYF. The CDR3 DNA is TGCGCCAGCAGCTTGGGGCCCCTAGAGAGTAGCGGGAGTGTGTACGAGCAGTACTTC.

This clone has just one count. This chain links TRBV4-1 with TRBJ2-3; the D gene is possibly TRBD2 (6 bases). The CDR3 is 15 amino acids. Germline V gives CDR1 MGHRA, CDR2 YSYEKL. Trimming removed 0 bases at V and 8 bases at J, with 15 bases between. In DNA form, the CDR3 reads TGCGCCAGCAGCCAAGAAGAGTATTATAGCGGTACGCAGTATTTT. This translates into CASSQEEYYSGTQYF.